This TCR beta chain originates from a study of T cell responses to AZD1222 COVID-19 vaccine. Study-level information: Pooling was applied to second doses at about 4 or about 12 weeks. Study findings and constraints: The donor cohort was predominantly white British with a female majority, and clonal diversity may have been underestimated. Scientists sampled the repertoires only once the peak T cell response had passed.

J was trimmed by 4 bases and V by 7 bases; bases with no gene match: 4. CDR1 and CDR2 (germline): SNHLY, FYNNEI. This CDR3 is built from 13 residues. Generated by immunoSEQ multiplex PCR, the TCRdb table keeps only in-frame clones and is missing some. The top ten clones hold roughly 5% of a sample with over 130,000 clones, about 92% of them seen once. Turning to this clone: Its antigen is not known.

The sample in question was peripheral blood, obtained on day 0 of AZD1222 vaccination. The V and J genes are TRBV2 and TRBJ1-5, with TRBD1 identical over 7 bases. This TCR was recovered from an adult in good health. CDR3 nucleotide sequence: TGTGCCAGCACCATGACAGGGAATCAGCCCCAGCATTTT. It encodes CASTMTGNQPQHF.